The clone carrying this TCR beta chain was seen repeatedly, ten times or more. Its antigen is undetermined. From RNA transcripts, TCR beta CDR3 regions were amplified. Initially, a first-round RT-PCR of the TCR CDR3 employed the HTBI primer set. TCRdb re-derived calls from the multiplex PCR reads in MiXCR, one entry per CDR3 protein. Among 300,000 to 400,000 distinct CDR3 sequences listed, about 14% were seen once. These data originate in a study of T cells in Graves' hyperthyroidism and ophthalmopathy. Study results and limitations: Most thyroid clonotypes with frequency above 0.001 were detected in blood.

Uncontrolled infection, other autoimmune disease, pregnancy or lactation disqualified patients from enrolment. It was around 10 ml of fresh peripheral blood that supplied the PBMCs. Germline V gene sequence: CDR1 SQVTM, CDR2 ANQGSEA. V shed 5 bases and J shed 1 base, with 8 bases lying between them. The CDR3 consists of 12 residues. The gene calls are TRBV29-1 and TRBJ1-1; D unclear. The specimen was blood. The TCR sequence derives from a woman aged 30 to 39 with Graves' ophthalmopathy. The CDR3 nucleotides are TGCAGCGTTACGACGGCGAACACTGAAGCTTTCTTT. It is translated as CSVTTANTEAFF.